This T cell receptor beta chain is from a study of regulatory T cells in long-lasting Graves disease. Study in general: Graves' patients (newly diagnosed) had been on antithyroid drugs under 3 months.

Trimming cost V 10 bases and J 0 bases, with 12 bases left between them. From germline, CDR1 is KGHSH and CDR2 LQKENI. The CDR3 consists of 13 residues. At least ten counts were recorded for this clonotype. Construction of TCR beta libraries relied on iRepertoire HTBI primers and on Arm-PCR targeting CDR3 regions. Each CDR3 protein gets one entry after TCRdb re-called the multiplex PCR reads with MiXCR. The sample shows approximately 400,000 distinct CDR3 sequences, about 16% of them seen only once. Time point denoted: newly diagnosed GD, antithyroid drugs for less than 3 months. The TCR library was made from RNA extracted from PBMCs. An endocrinology department in Xi'an, China, recruited the patients. From each patient, roughly 9 milliliters of peripheral blood was drawn and collected into an EDTA anticoagulant tube.

The V call is TRBV18, the J call TRBJ1-1; the D is unclear. Sequenced material: peripheral blood mononuclear cells (PBMCs), taken at new diagnosis, from a patient treated with antithyroid drugs. The receptor was derived from a female donor with Graves disease. The CDR3 spells CATTRDMNTEAFF. In nucleotides, the CDR3 is TGTGCCACCACCCGAGACATGAACACTGAAGCTTTCTTT. Complete variable domain (other parts from reference TRBV18 and TRBJ1-1): NAGVMQNPRHLVRRRGQEARLRCSPMKGHSHVYWYRQLPEEGLKFMVYLQKENIIDESGMPKERFSAEFPKEGPSILRIQQVVRGDSAAYFCATTRDMNTEAFFGQGTRLTVV.